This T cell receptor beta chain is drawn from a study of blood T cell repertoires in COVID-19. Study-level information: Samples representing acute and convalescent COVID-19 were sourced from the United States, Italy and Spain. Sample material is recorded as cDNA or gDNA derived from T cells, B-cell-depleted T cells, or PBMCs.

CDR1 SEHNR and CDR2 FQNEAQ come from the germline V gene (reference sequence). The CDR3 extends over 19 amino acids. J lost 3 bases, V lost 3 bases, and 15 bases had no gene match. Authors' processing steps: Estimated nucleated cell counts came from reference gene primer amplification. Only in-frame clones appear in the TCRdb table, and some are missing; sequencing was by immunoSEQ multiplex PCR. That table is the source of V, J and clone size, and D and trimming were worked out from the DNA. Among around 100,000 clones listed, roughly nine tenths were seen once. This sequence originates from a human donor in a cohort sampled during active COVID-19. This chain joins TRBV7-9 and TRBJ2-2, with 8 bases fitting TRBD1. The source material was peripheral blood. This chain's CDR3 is CASSFFRDRWRRDTGELFF. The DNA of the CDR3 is TGTGCCAGCAGCTTTTTCCGGGACAGGTGGCGGAGGGACACCGGGGAGCTGTTTTTT.